The present TCR beta chain was sequenced within a study of T cell changes during pregnancy in multiple sclerosis. Germline trimming cut 3 bases from V and 3 bases from J; bases unmatched to any gene: 2. CDR1 is MNHNS, CDR2 SASEGT, per germline. The CDR3 totals 13 residues. Clones were sequenced by immunoSEQ multiplex PCR, and TCRdb holds only the in-frame ones, with some missing. The data contain roughly 22,000 clones, roughly nine tenths of them singletons. Sequences were derived from CD4+ T cells from peripheral blood mononuclear cells, sampled after pregnancy. The TCR originated in a female donor in good health, enrolled as a control in a pregnancy study. This chain connects TRBV6-1 to TRBJ2-7, with TRBD2 matching over 7 bases. CDR3 amino acids: CASSDGGFYEQYF. DNA for the CDR3: TGTGCCAGCAGTGACGGGGGGTTCTACGAGCAGTACTTC.